The 30 T cell receptor beta chains in this list originate from one sample, sequenced in a study of shared clonotypes between healthy human individuals. CD8 cells classed as naive were CD45RO-negative and positively selected for CCR7, excluding terminally differentiated effector memory CD45RA+ cells. The table came from immunoSEQ multiplex PCR; TCRdb's copy has only in-frame clones and leaves some out. The sample has around 600,000 clones; roughly 98% are singletons. Sequencing was performed on naive CD8+ T cells sorted from blood. Receptors were obtained from a man aged 30 to 39 in good health.

The chain is built from TRBV11-2 and TRBJ2-3; 10 bases match TRBD2. V lost 1 base and J lost 0; bases outside the gene matches: 10. The CDR3 covers 19 residues. Germline loops: CDR1 SGHAT, CDR2 FQNNGV. The CDR3 DNA is TGTGCCAGCAGCTTAGTACTAGCGGGGCAGCCGGTGAGCACAGATACGCAGTATTTT. As protein: CASSLVLAGQPVSTDTQYF.

The chain has TRBV6-1 and TRBJ2-7; unclear D gene. Germline-derived CDR1 and CDR2 are MNHNS and SASEGT. The CDR3 totals 15 residues. The V and J ends lost 3 bases and 5 bases respectively, with 17 bases between them. CDR3: CASSEPGRKIDEQYF. Written as DNA, the CDR3 is TGTGCCAGCAGTGAGCCCGGACGGAAGATTGACGAGCAGTACTTC.

The chain's CDR3 is CASSETASKNTGELFF. The CDR3 bases are TGTGCCAGCAGTGAAACCGCTAGCAAGAACACCGGGGAGCTGTTTTTT. The chain carries TRBV2 and TRBJ2-2, with a weak D call TRBD2 (5 bases). Looked up from germline, CDR1 is SNHLY and CDR2 is FYNNEI. The CDR3 has 16 residues. The V and J ends lost 2 bases and 1 base respectively, with 11 bases between them. Full variable domain (remainder filled in from reference TRBV2 and TRBJ2-2): EPEVTQTPSHQVTQMGQEVILRCVPISNHLYFYWYRQILGQKVEFLVSFYNNEISEKSEIFDDQFSVERPDGSNFTLKIRSTKLEDSAMYFCASSETASKNTGELFFGEGSRLTVL.

J is TRBJ2-3 and V is TRBV27; D is undetermined. Germline assignment: CDR1 MNHEY and CDR2 SMNVEV (reference sequence). The CDR3 is 16 residues long. Trimming cost V 2 bases and J 4 bases, with 16 bases left between them. Written as DNA, the CDR3 is TGTGCCAGCAGTTTAGGCAGGCTCTCCCCCCCAGATACGCAGTATTTT. Protein: CASSLGRLSPPDTQYF.

The chain links TRBV11-2 to TRBJ2-1, with D perhaps matching TRBD2 (6 bases). V was shortened by 0 bases and J by 8 bases, with 17 bases between the two germline ends. The CDR3 has 16 residues. The germline CDR1 and CDR2 sequences are SGHAT and FQNNGV. In nucleotides, the CDR3 is TGTGCCAGCAGCTTAGATGAGAGGGGACTTAAGGATGAGCAGTTCTTC. It translates to CASSLDERGLKDEQFF.

The genes are TRBV13 and TRBJ2-1, with D possibly matching TRBD2 (6 bases). The germline V and J ends were trimmed by 2 bases and 8 bases, with 16 bases remaining between them. The germline V gene has CDR1 PRHDT and CDR2 FYEKMQ (reference sequence). The CDR3 totals 15 residues. The CDR3 here is CASSLLASPQDEQFF. CDR3 DNA sequence: TGTGCCAGCAGCTTACTAGCGTCCCCCCAAGATGAGCAGTTCTTC.

The gene calls are TRBV7-2 and TRBJ2-3, with D unclear. V gave up 1 base and J gave up 4 bases, with 9 bases separating them. The CDR3 length is 14 residues. CDR1 SGHTA and CDR2 FQGNSA come from the germline V gene. CDR3 region: CASSLGVGSDTQYF. In DNA, the CDR3 is TGTGCCAGCAGCTTAGGCGTAGGCTCAGATACGCAGTATTTT.

This clone appeared a few times. The chain is built from TRBV27 and TRBJ2-7, with D hard to call. The V end was cut by 8 bases, the J end by 3 bases, with 8 bases between. Germline CDR1 MNHEY, CDR2 SMNVEV (reference sequence). The CDR3 length is 11 residues. In DNA, the CDR3 is TGTGCCAGCGGGCAGTACTACGAGCAGTACTTC. Amino acids: CASGQYYEQYF.

The chain carries TRBV19 and TRBJ2-1; TRBD2 matches at 9 bases. This CDR3 is 15 amino acids long. V dropped 5 bases and J dropped 6; count of bases not matched to a gene: 8. Germline V gene sequence: CDR1 LNHDA, CDR2 SQIVND (reference sequence). The CDR3 nucleotides read TGTGCCAGTAGTCCGCGGGAGGGTGCCCCCAATGAGCAGTTCTTC. Its protein product is CASSPREGAPNEQFF.

CDR3: CASSLKIRGPIYEQYF. CDR3 sequence (DNA): TGTGCCAGCAGTTTAAAAATCAGGGGGCCCATCTACGAGCAGTACTTC. This chain joins TRBV27 and TRBJ2-7; TRBD1 matches at 8 bases. CDR1 and CDR2 (germline): MNHEY, SMNVEV (reference sequence). Trimming removed 2 bases from V and 3 bases from J; junction bases left unmatched: 9. The CDR3 has 16 residues.

The J gene is TRBJ2-7, the V gene TRBV6-5, with D possibly matching TRBD2 (5 bases). Deletions cut 6 bases from V and 5 bases from J, with 23 bases between. This CDR3 is 16 amino acids long. The germline V gene has CDR1 MNHEY and CDR2 SVGAGI. CDR3: CASSYRSSFGVNEQYF. The CDR3 nucleotides read TGTGCCAGCAGCTACCGCTCCTCCTTCGGGGTAAACGAGCAGTACTTC.

This chain connects TRBV15 to TRBJ1-3, with D unresolved. Deletions cut 6 bases from V and 1 base from J, with 10 bases between. From germline, CDR1 is LNHNV and CDR2 YYDKDF (reference sequence). The CDR3 contains 14 residues. The CDR3 protein is CATRDGGSGNTIYF. CDR3 DNA sequence: TGTGCCACCAGGGATGGCGGATCTGGAAACACCATATATTTT.

The J gene is TRBJ2-1, the V gene TRBV7-3; 7 nucleotides agree with TRBD1. The CDR3 extends over 16 amino acids. Trimming at V came to 5 bases and at J to 3 bases, leaving 10 bases not matched to a gene. Germline V gene lookup returns CDR1 SGHTA and CDR2 FQGTGA. CDR3 residues: CASSQLTGPDYNEQFF. The CDR3 DNA is TGTGCCAGCAGCCAGCTGACAGGGCCGGACTACAATGAGCAGTTCTTC.

This chain uses TRBV5-5 with TRBJ1-4; D is ambiguous. The CDR3 covers 12 residues. The germline V gene has CDR1 SGHKS and CDR2 YYEKEE (reference sequence). V was pared by 1 base and J by 8 bases, with 6 bases between. CDR3 nucleotides: TGTGCCAGCAGCTTGAATAGGGAAAAACTGTTTTTT. It is translated as CASSLNREKLFF.

The rearrangement links TRBV5-5 to TRBJ1-1; the D gene is possibly TRBD1 (5 bases). Germline CDR1 and CDR2: SGHKS and YYEKEE (reference sequence). The CDR3 is 12 residues long. V lost 2 bases and J 7 bases, leaving 9 bases between the germline ends. The CDR3 loop is CASSFVQGEAFF. CDR3 nucleotide sequence: TGTGCCAGCAGCTTCGTGCAGGGTGAAGCTTTCTTT.

V usage is TRBV2 and J usage is TRBJ2-7, with 7 bases identical to TRBD1. Per the germline V gene, CDR1 is SNHLY and CDR2 is FYNNEI. The V segment lost 5 bases and the J segment 5 bases; nucleotides outside the gene matches: 6. CDR3 length: 13 residues. The CDR3 loop is CASSYRGGHEQYF. CDR3 bases: TGTGCCAGCAGTTACAGGGGCGGGCACGAGCAGTACTTC.

The gene calls are TRBV11-2 and TRBJ2-7; no clear D gene. This CDR3 contains 18 residues. Per the germline V gene, CDR1 is SGHAT and CDR2 is FQNNGV. Trimming took 5 bases from V and 0 from J, leaving 23 bases between them. The CDR3 DNA reads TGTGCCAGCAGCCCACAACATGGACGTAGCATGTACTCCTACGAGCAGTACTTC. Encoded protein: CASSPQHGRSMYSYEQYF.

This rearrangement joins TRBV19 to TRBJ2-1; 9 nucleotides agree with TRBD1. Germline V gene data show CDR1 as LNHDA and CDR2 as SQIVND (reference sequence). The CDR3 has 14 amino acids. With V trimmed by 6 bases and J by 5 bases, 5 bases remained unmatched. CDR3 DNA: TGTGCCAGTAGGTCCGGGACAGGGAACAATGAGCAGTTCTTC. It translates to CASRSGTGNNEQFF. Supplemented by reference TRBV19 and TRBJ2-1, the full variable domain reads DGGITQSPKYLFRKEGQNVTLSCEQNLNHDAMYWYRQDPGQGLRLIYYSQIVNDFQKGDIAEGYSVSREKKESFPLTVTSAQKNPTAFYLCASRSGTGNNEQFFGPGTRLTVL.

The genes are TRBV27 and TRBJ2-7; D assignment may be TRBD1 or TRBD2 (5 bases each). V was clipped by 3 bases and J by 3 bases, with 21 bases between them. Germline CDR1 and CDR2: MNHEY and SMNVEV (reference sequence). CDR3 length equals 17 residues. CDR3 in amino acids: CASSLAIPGTPFYEQYF. CDR3 sequence (DNA): TGTGCCAGCAGTTTGGCGATCCCCGGGACCCCATTCTACGAGCAGTACTTC.

This chain connects TRBV6-5 to TRBJ2-5; TRBD2 matches 13 bases. CDR1 is MNHEY, CDR2 SVGAGI, per germline. J lost 5 bases, V lost 4 bases, and 7 bases had no gene match. The CDR3 length is 16 residues. CDR3 protein: CASSFDGLAGVETQYF. Here the CDR3 DNA reads TGTGCCAGCAGTTTCGACGGACTAGCGGGAGTTGAGACCCAGTACTTC.

The V gene is TRBV2, the J gene TRBJ2-7; the D gene is possibly TRBD2 (6 bases). The V gene lost 1 base and the J gene lost 2 bases, with 9 bases spanning the gap. Germline CDR1 SNHLY, CDR2 FYNNEI. The CDR3 extends over 14 amino acids. The CDR3 coding sequence is TGTGCCAGCAGTGAAGGGGGAGGCACCTACGAGCAGTACTTC. Encoded protein: CASSEGGGTYEQYF.

V gene TRBV6-5 combines with J gene TRBJ1-1; tentatively, D is TRBD1 (5 bases). CDR1 MNHEY and CDR2 SVGAGI come from the germline V gene. V lost 2 bases and J 4 bases, leaving 11 bases between the germline ends. The CDR3 covers 14 residues. For the CDR3, the DNA is TGTGCCAGCAGTTACACGCAGGGTGGCACTGAAGCTTTCTTT. Its protein product is CASSYTQGGTEAFF.

This sequence joins TRBV19 and TRBJ2-7; D unresolved. This CDR3 comprises 15 residues. V dropped 6 bases and J dropped 2 bases, with 17 bases sitting between them. The germline gives CDR1 LNHDA, CDR2 SQIVND (reference sequence). CDR3 amino acids: CASSLTRNYPYEQYF. The CDR3 nucleotides read TGTGCCAGTAGCCTTACCCGGAACTACCCCTACGAGCAGTACTTC.

The chain uses TRBV7-9 and TRBJ2-1, with TRBD2 identical over 10 bases. CDR1 is SEHNR, CDR2 FQNEAQ, per germline (reference sequence). This CDR3 is 15 amino acids long. V lost 5 bases and J lost 3; bases outside the gene matches: 4. In nucleotides, the CDR3 is TGTGCCAGCAGCCATTCTAGCGGGAGCTACAATGAGCAGTTCTTC. This codes for CASSHSSGSYNEQFF.

The CDR3 DNA follows: TGTGCCAGTAGTCCACGGGATGCCTCTGGGGCCAACGTCCTGACTTTC. Translation gives CASSPRDASGANVLTF. This chain joins TRBV19 and TRBJ2-6; TRBD2 might be the D (5 bases). V lost 5 bases and J lost 0, with 11 bases in between. The CDR3 length is 16 residues. CDR1 is LNHDA and CDR2 is SQIVND in the germline V gene (reference sequence).

The V gene is TRBV7-9, the J gene TRBJ1-5; no clear D gene. Germline V gene data show CDR1 as SEHNR and CDR2 as FQNEAQ (reference sequence). The CDR3 sequence is 14 residues long. V dropped 4 bases and J dropped 0 bases, with 7 bases sitting between them. The CDR3 region has the DNA TGTGCCAGCAGCTCCTCGGGTAGCAATCAGCCCCAGCATTTT. It codes for CASSSSGSNQPQHF.

In this sample, this clone turned up once. J is TRBJ2-3 and V is TRBV7-9, with 7 positions matching TRBD2. The CDR3 consists of 15 residues. Germline lookup yields CDR1 SEHNR and CDR2 FQNEAQ (reference sequence). V lost 4 bases and J lost 1; bases outside the gene matches: 5. The CDR3 DNA reads as TGTGCCAGCAGCTCCTGGGAGGGGCGCACAGATACGCAGTATTTT. Translated: CASSSWEGRTDTQYF.

The rearrangement joins TRBV19 to TRBJ2-7; TRBD1 agrees at 8 bases. The CDR3 runs 14 residues. Germline V CDR1 and CDR2: LNHDA, SQIVND (reference sequence). The J segment lost 2 bases and the V segment lost 5 bases, leaving 5 bases of the junction unmatched. The CDR3 DNA follows: TGTGCCAGTAGTTCTGGGACAGGCCCCTACGAGCAGTACTTC. This gives the protein CASSSGTGPYEQYF.

The chain carries TRBV4-1 and TRBJ2-7; D may be TRBD1 (5 bases). Germline V lookup: CDR1 MGHRA, CDR2 YSYEKL. This CDR3 comprises 15 residues. Deletions cut 1 base from V and 6 bases from J, with 16 bases between. The CDR3 sequence: CASSQGQLGLSEQYF. DNA for the CDR3: TGCGCCAGCAGCCAAGGGCAACTGGGGCTCTCCGAGCAGTACTTC.

The chain couples TRBV11-2 to TRBJ2-2, with D hard to call. The CDR3 has 13 amino acids. Deletions cut 3 bases from V and 3 bases from J, with 5 bases between. CDR1 is SGHAT, CDR2 FQNNGV, per germline. CDR3 protein: CASSFTYTGELFF. CDR3 nucleotides: TGTGCCAGCAGCTTCACCTACACCGGGGAGCTGTTTTTT.